This TCR beta chain was found in a study of blood T cell repertoires in COVID-19. Study information: In each case, the material was cDNA or gDNA derived from T cells, B-cell-depleted T cells, or PBMCs.

The CDR3 is made up of 14 amino acids. Trimming took 5 bases from V and 0 from J; bases not matched to a gene: 3. CDR1 is MNHEY, CDR2 SVGEGT, per germline. This clone was seen just once. In the original workflow: From reference gene primer amplification, estimates of nucleated cell counts were derived. Using immunoSEQ multiplex PCR, the repertoire was profiled, and TCRdb retains in-frame clones only, with some absent. V, J and clone size derive from that table, while D and trimming were established from the DNA sequence. The profile shows about 94,000 clones, about 80% of them singletons. This sequence originates from a man aged 55 to 70 with acute or convalescent COVID-19. The gene calls are TRBV6-2 or TRBV6-3 and TRBJ1-1; 7 bases map to TRBD1. Sample: peripheral blood. CDR3 bases: TGTGCCAGCAGTGACGACAGGGTGAACACTGAAGCTTTCTTT. It specifies CASSDDRVNTEAFF.